This T cell receptor beta chain is drawn from a study of Graves' ophthalmopathy and Graves' hyperthyroidism. Amplified TCR beta CDR3 regions were obtained using RNA transcripts as template. HTBI primers primed a first-round RT-PCR, and a second-round multiplex PCR followed. TCRdb itself ran the multiplex PCR reads through MiXCR, one entry per CDR3 protein. The sample consists of 500,000 to 700,000 distinct CDR3 sequences, less than 45% of them appearing once. CDR3 length: 14 residues. Trimming at V came to 4 bases and at J to 4 bases, leaving 3 bases not matched to a gene. CDR1 and CDR2 from the germline V gene are SGHNT and YYREEE (reference sequence).

The origin of this receptor is an adult man with Graves' hyperthyroidism. This sequence joins TRBV5-4 and TRBJ2-3; 10 nucleotides match TRBD1. Specimen: peripheral blood or thyroid tissue (not recorded which). CDR3 in amino acids: CASSATGGADTQYF. The DNA for the CDR3 is TGTGCCAGCAGCGCGACAGGGGGCGCAGATACGCAGTATTTT.